Presented here are 3 T cell receptor beta chains from one specimen sequenced in a study of human T cells and chemical hapten exposure. TCRdb independently ran MiXCR on the RACE reads; one entry per CDR3 protein. This sample carries a few hundred thousand distinct CDR3 sequences, around 5.5% of them seen once, and the ten largest clones take about 8.7%. Time point defined: pre-sensitization, week 0. Treatment: therapeutic diphenylcyclopropenone sensitization with weekly scalp DPC. This sample comprised whole blood, obtained in connection with sensitization to the hapten diphenylcyclopropenone (DPC). All receptors derive from a woman younger than 30 with alopecia areata. Some clones in this sample may be carry-over from other donors' samples.

This clonotype was observed a handful of times. The V and J genes are TRBV11-2 and TRBJ2-3; 11 bases fit TRBD2. The CDR3 runs 18 residues. Trimming took 4 bases from V and 0 from J; bases not matched to a gene: 9. CDR1 is SGHAT and CDR2 is FQNNGV in the germline V gene. The CDR3 DNA reads TGTGCCAGCAGCTCTCCCGGGACTAGCGGCTCTAGCACAGATACGCAGTATTTT. This codes for CASSSPGTSGSSTDTQYF.

The chain is built from TRBV10-3 and TRBJ1-4; 7 bases match TRBD1. The germline V gene encodes CDR1 ENHRY and CDR2 SYGVKD. V was clipped by 4 bases and J by 3 bases; unmatched bases: 14. The CDR3 has 18 residues. CDR3 region: CAISVGPLQGLSNEKLFF. DNA of the CDR3: TGTGCCATCAGTGTGGGGCCGTTACAGGGGCTGTCTAATGAAAAACTGTTTTTT.

This clonotype was counted many times. The chain links TRBV28 to TRBJ2-1; TRBD1 matches 8 bases. The V gene's germline CDR1 is MDHEN and CDR2 SYDVKM. The CDR3 contains 14 residues. V trimming: 2 bases; J trimming: 8 bases; junction bases outside the gene matches: 5. CDR3 bases: TGTGCCAGCAGTTTAACAGGGGGATCAGATGAGCAGTTCTTC. This sequence encodes CASSLTGGSDEQFF.